This paragraph covers one TCR beta chain sequence. Antigen unknown. The data are from a study of lymphopenia after photon versus proton radiotherapy. The study, taken as a whole, reports: Survival link was tested only in deceased patients; proton benefit remains a possibility. In patients who died, overall survival fell as post-nadir TCR diversity dropped more. Oligoclonal CD8+ Temra expansion after nadir drove photon patients' diversity drop.

V was pared by 3 bases and J by 0 bases, with 6 bases between. There are 14 residues in the CDR3. CDR1 is SNHLY, CDR2 FYNNEI, per germline. The data were produced by immunoSEQ multiplex PCR, yet TCRdb's version contains in-frame clones alone and is incomplete. Of just over 25,000 clones in the sample, approximately 89% were seen once. This clonotype was sampled from a man aged 30-40 years with gastric cancer. This material consisted of peripheral blood, taken from a patient treated with photon-based radiotherapy. This chain joins TRBV2 and TRBJ1-3; possibly TRBD1 for D (6 bases). This chain's CDR3 is CASSDRGSGNTIYF. In nucleotides, the CDR3 is TGTGCCAGCAGTGACAGGGGCTCTGGAAACACCATATATTTT.